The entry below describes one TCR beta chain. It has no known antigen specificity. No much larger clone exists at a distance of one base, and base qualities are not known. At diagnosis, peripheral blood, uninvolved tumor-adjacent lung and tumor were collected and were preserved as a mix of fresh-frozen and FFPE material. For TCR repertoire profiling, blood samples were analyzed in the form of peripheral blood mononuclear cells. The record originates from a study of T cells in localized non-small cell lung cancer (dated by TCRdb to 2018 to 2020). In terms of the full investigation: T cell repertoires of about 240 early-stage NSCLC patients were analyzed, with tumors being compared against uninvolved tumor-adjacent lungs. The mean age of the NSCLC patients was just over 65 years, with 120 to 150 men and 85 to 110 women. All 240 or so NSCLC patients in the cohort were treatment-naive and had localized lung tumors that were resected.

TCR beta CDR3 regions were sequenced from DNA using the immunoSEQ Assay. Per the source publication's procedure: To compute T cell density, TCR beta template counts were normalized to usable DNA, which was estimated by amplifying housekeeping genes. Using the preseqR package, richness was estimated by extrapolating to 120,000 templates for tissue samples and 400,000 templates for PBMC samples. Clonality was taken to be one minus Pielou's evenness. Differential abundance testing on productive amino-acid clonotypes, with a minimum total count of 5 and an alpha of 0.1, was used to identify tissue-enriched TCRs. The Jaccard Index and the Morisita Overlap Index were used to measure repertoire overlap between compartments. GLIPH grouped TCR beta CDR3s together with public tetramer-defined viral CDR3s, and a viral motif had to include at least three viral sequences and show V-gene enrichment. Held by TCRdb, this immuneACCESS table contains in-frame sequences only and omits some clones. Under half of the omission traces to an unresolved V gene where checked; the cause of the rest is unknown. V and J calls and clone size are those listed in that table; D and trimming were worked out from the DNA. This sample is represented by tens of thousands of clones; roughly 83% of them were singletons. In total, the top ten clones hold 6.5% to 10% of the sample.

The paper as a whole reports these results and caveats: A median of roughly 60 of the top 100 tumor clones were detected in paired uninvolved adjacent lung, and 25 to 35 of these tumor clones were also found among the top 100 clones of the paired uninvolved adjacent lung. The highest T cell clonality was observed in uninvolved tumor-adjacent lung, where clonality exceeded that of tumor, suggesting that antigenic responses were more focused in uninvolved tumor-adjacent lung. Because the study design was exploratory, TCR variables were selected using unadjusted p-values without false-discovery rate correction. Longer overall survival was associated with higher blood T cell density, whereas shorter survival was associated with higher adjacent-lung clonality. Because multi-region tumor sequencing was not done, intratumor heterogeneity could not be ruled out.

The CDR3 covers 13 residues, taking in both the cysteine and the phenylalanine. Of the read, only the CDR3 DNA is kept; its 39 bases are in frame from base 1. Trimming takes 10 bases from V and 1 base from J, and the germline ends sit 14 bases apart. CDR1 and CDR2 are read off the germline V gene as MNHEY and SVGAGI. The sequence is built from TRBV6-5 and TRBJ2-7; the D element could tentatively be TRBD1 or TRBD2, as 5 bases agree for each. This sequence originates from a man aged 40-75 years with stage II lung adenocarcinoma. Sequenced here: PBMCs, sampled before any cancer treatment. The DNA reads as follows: TGTGCCACCATGGGAGCAGGGTCCTACGAGCAGTACTTC. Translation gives CATMGAGSYEQYF.